The rows below give T cell receptor beta chains drawn from one sample of a study of T cells in Graves' hyperthyroidism and ophthalmopathy. TCRdb ran MiXCR on the multiplex PCR reads and lists one entry per CDR3 protein. Here the sample spans hundreds of thousands of distinct CDR3 sequences, around 15% being singletons. The specimen sequenced was blood. All receptors come from a woman aged 18-30 years with Graves' hyperthyroidism. CDR3s include the opening cysteine and the closing phenylalanine or tryptophan. Fields, in order: V gene, J gene, D gene, clone size, CDR3 protein, CDR3 DNA. The D gene is left open where the match is weak. Clone size, where shown, is once, few, many, or a class for clones that have expanded.

V: TRBV13
J: TRBJ2-7
D: TRBD1
size: many
CDR3: CASSIRDRGHYEQYF
DNA: TGTGCCAGCAGCATCCGGGACAGGGGGCACTACGAGCAGTACTTC

V: TRBV6-1
J: TRBJ1-1
D: TRBD1
size: many
CDR3: CASRRDRIMNTEAFF
DNA: TGTGCCAGCAGGAGGGACAGGATAATGAACACTGAAGCTTTCTTT

V: TRBV18
J: TRBJ2-1
D: TRBD2
size: many
CDR3: CASSPRLASGSNEQFF
DNA: TGTGCCAGCTCACCACGGTTGGCTAGCGGGAGCAATGAGCAGTTCTTC

V: TRBV4-1
J: TRBJ1-1
D: TRBD1
size: .
CDR3: CASSQSGTGLTEAFF
DNA: TGCGCCAGCAGCCAATCCGGGACAGGCCTCACTGAAGCTTTCTTT

V: TRBV7-2
J: TRBJ1-3
D: .
size: many
CDR3: CASSPGGFRGNTIYF
DNA: TGTGCCAGCAGCCCGGGGGGATTTAGAGGAAACACCATATATTTT

V: TRBV20-1
J: TRBJ2-3
D: .
size: many
CDR3: CSAHPRAGQRPTDTQYF
DNA: TGCAGTGCTCACCCTAGGGCGGGACAGCGACCAACAGATACGCAGTATTTT

V: TRBV6-2/TRBV6-3
J: TRBJ2-1
D: TRBD2
size: many
CDR3: CASSYPPWLADNEQFF
DNA: TGTGCCAGCAGTTACCCCCCTTGGCTAGCGGACAATGAGCAGTTCTTC

V: TRBV20-1
J: TRBJ2-5
D: .
size: many
CDR3: CSARVGATQYF
DNA: TGCAGTGCTAGGGTCGGTGCGACCCAGTACTTC

V: TRBV5-1
J: TRBJ1-1
D: TRBD1
size: few
CDR3: CASSLGTTGGEGTEAFF
DNA: TGCGCCAGCAGCTTGGGGACGACAGGGGGCGAGGGCACTGAAGCTTTCTTT

V: TRBV30
J: TRBJ1-3
D: .
size: few
CDR3: CAWSAGVSGNTIYF
DNA: TGTGCCTGGAGTGCCGGGGTCTCTGGAAACACCATATATTTT

V: TRBV19
J: TRBJ1-1
D: TRBD1
size: .
CDR3: CASTPPGGSYTSEAFF
DNA: TGTGCCAGTACCCCACCAGGGGGAAGCTACACTAGTGAAGCTTTCTTT

V: TRBV11-2
J: TRBJ2-3
D: .
size: .
CDR3: CASSLYRLTDTQYF
DNA: TGTGCCAGCAGTTTATATCGCCTCACAGATACGCAGTATTTT

V: TRBV20-1
J: TRBJ1-3
D: TRBD1
size: .
CDR3: CSAPRTGSGNTIYF
DNA: TGCAGTGCGCCAAGGACAGGAAGCGGAAACACCATATATTTT

V: TRBV19
J: TRBJ1-2
D: .
size: .
CDR3: CASAMAAGAYGYTF
DNA: TGTGCCAGCGCAATGGCGGCAGGGGCCTATGGCTACACCTTC

V: TRBV12-3/TRBV12-4
J: TRBJ2-1
D: TRBD1
size: .
CDR3: CASSFLGQDSNEQFF
DNA: TGTGCCAGCAGTTTCTTGGGACAGGATTCGAATGAGCAGTTCTTC

V: TRBV7-9
J: TRBJ1-1
D: .
size: .
CDR3: CASSHLNHQGTEAFF
DNA: TGTGCCAGCAGCCATCTTAATCACCAAGGTACTGAAGCTTTCTTT

V: TRBV20-1
J: TRBJ2-7
D: .
size: many
CDR3: CSATAPAYEQYF
DNA: TGCAGTGCTACCGCTCCCGCCTACGAGCAGTACTTC

V: TRBV24-1
J: TRBJ2-2
D: TRBD2
size: many
CDR3: CATQAGLAGWTGELFF
DNA: TGTGCCACCCAAGCGGGACTAGCGGGATGGACCGGGGAGCTGTTTTTT

V: TRBV20-1
J: TRBJ2-5
D: TRBD1
size: many
CDR3: CSANPGTGDIQETQYF
DNA: TGCAGTGCAAATCCCGGGACAGGTGATATACAAGAGACCCAGTACTTC

V: TRBV18
J: TRBJ2-5
D: TRBD2
size: few
CDR3: CASSTQAPGPNMGGAQYF
DNA: TGTGCCAGCTCAACTCAAGCCCCGGGACCAAACATGGGGGGGGCCCAGTACTTC

V: TRBV28
J: TRBJ1-4
D: .
size: many
CDR3: CASSSPTVITTNEKLFF
DNA: TGTGCCAGCAGTTCCCCCACCGTCATAACAACTAATGAAAAACTGTTTTTT

V: TRBV7-8
J: TRBJ2-2
D: .
size: many
CDR3: CASSGRRGETGELFF
DNA: TGTGCCAGCAGCGGGAGACGAGGGGAGACCGGGGAGCTGTTTTTT

V: TRBV2
J: TRBJ1-2
D: .
size: few
CDR3: CASRQSYGYTF
DNA: TGTGCCAGCAGGCAATCTTATGGCTACACCTTC

V: TRBV5-6
J: TRBJ2-6
D: .
size: few
CDR3: CASSLDQGGFFSSGANVLTF
DNA: TGTGCCAGCAGCTTGGACCAGGGGGGATTCTTCAGCTCTGGGGCCAACGTCCTGACTTTC

V: TRBV7-3
J: TRBJ2-7
D: TRBD2
size: few
CDR3: CASNERGGSSGKGEQYF
DNA: TGTGCCAGCAATGAAAGAGGAGGGTCTAGCGGTAAAGGCGAGCAGTACTTC

V: TRBV5-1
J: TRBJ2-4
D: .
size: .
CDR3: CASSRIGAEEGNIQYF
DNA: TGCGCCAGCAGCCGTATCGGGGCTGAAGAGGGGAACATTCAGTACTTC

V: TRBV28
J: TRBJ2-7
D: TRBD1
size: many
CDR3: CASSSTGNPYEQYF
DNA: TGTGCCAGCAGTTCGACAGGGAACCCCTACGAGCAGTACTTC

V: TRBV15
J: TRBJ1-6
D: .
size: few
CDR3: CATSRDITGTLSPLHF
DNA: TGTGCCACCAGCAGAGATATCACAGGGACCCTTTCACCCCTCCACTTT

V: TRBV20-1
J: TRBJ2-4
D: .
size: .
CDR3: CGAMVPGHKNIVQYF
DNA: TGCGGTGCTATGGTTCCGGGTCACAAAAACATTGTTCAGTACTTC